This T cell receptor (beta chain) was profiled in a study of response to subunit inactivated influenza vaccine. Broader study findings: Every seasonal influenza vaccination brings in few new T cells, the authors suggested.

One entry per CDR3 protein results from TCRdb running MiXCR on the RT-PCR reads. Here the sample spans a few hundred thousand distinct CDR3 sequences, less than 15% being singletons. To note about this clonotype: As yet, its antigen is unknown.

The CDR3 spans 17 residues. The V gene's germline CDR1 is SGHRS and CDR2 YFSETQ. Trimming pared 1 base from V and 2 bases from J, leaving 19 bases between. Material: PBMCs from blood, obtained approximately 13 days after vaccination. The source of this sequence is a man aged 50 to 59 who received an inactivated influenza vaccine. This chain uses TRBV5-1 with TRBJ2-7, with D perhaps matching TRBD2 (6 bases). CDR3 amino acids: CASSLFPPGQRAYEQYF. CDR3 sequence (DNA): TGCGCCAGCAGCTTGTTCCCCCCTGGCCAGCGGGCCTACGAGCAGTACTTC.